This TCR beta chain was sequenced during a study of cytomegalovirus exposure and HLA in healthy donors. Study-level points and caveats: TCR beta V- and J-gene trimming was later associated with a missense DCLRE1C variant. Further analysis was carried out later, and it showed several of the most significant clusters appearing linked to common viral pathogens. As confirmed in vitro, a few CMV-associated chains were specific for CMV antigens.

The sample holds a few counts of this clone. Its target is unknown. Per the germline V gene, CDR1 is SEHNR and CDR2 is FQNEAQ (reference sequence). This CDR3 has 15 amino acids. V was pared by 6 bases and J by 2 bases, with 8 bases of the junction left unmatched. Both 60 Vbeta primers and 13 Jbeta primers went into the PCR. Here immunoSEQ multiplex PCR was the method, and the copy in TCRdb shows in-frame clones only, minus some. Of about 200,000 clones listed, about an eighth are singletons. The receptor comes from a man aged 45-60 years in good health and CMV-seropositive. The V gene is TRBV7-9, the J gene TRBJ2-3; TRBD2 agrees at 7 bases. Material: PBMCs. The CDR3 region is CASSKSGTTTDTQYF. For the CDR3, the DNA is TGTGCCAGCAGTAAATCCGGGACTACCACAGATACGCAGTATTTT.